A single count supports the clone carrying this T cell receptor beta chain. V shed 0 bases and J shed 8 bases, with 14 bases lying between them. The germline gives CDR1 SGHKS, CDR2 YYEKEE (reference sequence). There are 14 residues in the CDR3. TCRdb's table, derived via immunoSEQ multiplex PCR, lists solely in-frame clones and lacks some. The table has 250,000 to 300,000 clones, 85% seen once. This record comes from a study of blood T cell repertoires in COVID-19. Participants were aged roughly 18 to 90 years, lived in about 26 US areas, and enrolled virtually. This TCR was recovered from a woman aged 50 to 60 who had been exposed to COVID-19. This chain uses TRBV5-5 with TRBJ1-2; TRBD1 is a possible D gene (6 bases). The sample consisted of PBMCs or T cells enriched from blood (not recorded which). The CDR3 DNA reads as TGTGCCAGCAGCTTGGACCCACAGGGTCCGGGCTACACCTTC. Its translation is CASSLDPQGPGYTF.